Listed below are T cell receptor beta chains from one sample, sequenced in a study of beta chain features in type 1 diabetes. Sequencing was performed with immunoSEQ multiplex PCR; in TCRdb, only in-frame clones are kept and a portion is missing. The sample yields approximately 150,000 clones, roughly a tenth seen once. The sequenced sample was naive CD4+ T cells from blood. These receptors were obtained from a man between 18 and 35 years old in good health. Each CDR3 is given with its conserved first and last residue. The order of the fields is D gene, clone size, J gene, V gene, CDR3 protein, CDR3 DNA. D genes are given only for firm matches. A row's size may be missing; if present it is once, few, many or a size class.

NA,few,TRBJ2-7,TRBV20-1,CSAKTGYEQYF,TGCAGTGCCAAGACTGGCTACGAGCAGTACTTC
TRBD2,NA,TRBJ2-3,TRBV9,CASSVGDLAGTDTQYF,TGTGCCAGCAGCGTAGGAGATCTAGCGGGCACAGATACGCAGTATTTT
TRBD1,few,TRBJ1-5,TRBV15,CATSRGTGGSSHQPQHF,TGTGCCACCAGCAGAGGGACAGGGGGCAGTTCCCATCAGCCCCAGCATTTT
NA,few,TRBJ1-4,TRBV5-6,CASSSGHNEKLFF,TGTGCCAGCAGCTCCGGTCACAATGAAAAACTGTTTTTT
NA,NA,TRBJ2-5,TRBV6-6,CASKQGETQYF,TGTGCCAGCAAGCAGGGAGAGACCCAGTACTTC
TRBD1,NA,TRBJ2-1,TRBV7-6,CASSLEGQGAHEQFF,TGTGCCAGCAGCTTAGAGGGACAGGGGGCCCATGAGCAGTTCTTC
NA,NA,TRBJ1-2,TRBV6-5,CASRQGFYGYTF,TGTGCCAGCAGACAGGGTTTCTATGGCTACACCTTC
TRBD2,few,TRBJ2-5,TRBV11-2,CASSRLAGEETQYF,TGTGCCAGCAGCCGACTAGCGGGGGAAGAGACCCAGTACTTC
NA,NA,TRBJ1-4,TRBV21-1,CASSKLQGWEEKLFF,TGTGCCAGCAGCAAACTTCAGGGTTGGGAAGAAAAACTGTTTTTT
TRBD1,few,TRBJ1-5,TRBV18,CASGQGANQPQHF,TGTGCCAGCGGACAGGGGGCCAACCAGCCCCAGCATTTT
NA,NA,TRBJ1-4,TRBV7-2,CASSLWRQVGEKLFF,TGTGCCAGCAGCTTATGGCGACAGGTCGGGGAAAAACTGTTTTTT
TRBD1,few,TRBJ1-2,TRBV5-5,CASSSQLTGVTGYTF,TGTGCCAGCAGCTCCCAATTAACAGGGGTGACTGGCTACACCTTC
NA,few,TRBJ2-3,TRBV18,CASSPEQMSTDTQYF,TGTGCCAGCTCACCGGAACAGATGAGCACAGATACGCAGTATTTT
NA,NA,TRBJ1-2,TRBV30,CAWSTFNYGYTF,TGTGCCTGGAGTACTTTTAACTATGGCTACACCTTC
NA,few,TRBJ2-7,TRBV6-5,CASSIDRYEQYF,TGTGCCAGCAGCATCGACAGGTACGAGCAGTACTTC
TRBD1,NA,TRBJ2-7,TRBV2,CASSAGTGDYEQYF,TGTGCCAGCAGCGCCGGGACAGGGGACTACGAGCAGTACTTC
TRBD1,few,TRBJ2-3,TRBV5-1,CASSTRTGPDTQYF,TGCGCCAGCAGCACACGGACAGGGCCAGATACGCAGTATTTT
TRBD1,few,TRBJ2-7,TRBV18,CASSSGQGDEQYF,TGTGCCAGCTCATCCGGACAGGGAGACGAGCAGTACTTC
NA,once,TRBJ2-7,TRBV18,CASSPQVNRDHEQYF,TGTGCCAGCTCACCACAGGTCAACAGGGACCACGAGCAGTACTTC
TRBD1,NA,TRBJ2-5,TRBV12-5,CASGKQGEETQYF,TGTGCTAGTGGCAAACAGGGGGAAGAGACCCAGTACTTC
TRBD1,few,TRBJ1-1,TRBV25-1,CASLSSGGRKGDTEAFF,TGTGCCAGCCTTTCCTCAGGGGGTCGAAAGGGTGACACTGAAGCTTTCTTT
NA,few,TRBJ1-3,TRBV23-1,CASSQTGWTSGNTIYF,TGCGCCAGCAGTCAGACAGGTTGGACCTCTGGAAACACCATATATTTT
NA,few,TRBJ2-3,TRBV9,CASSVGAGTSTDTQYF,TGTGCCAGCAGCGTAGGCGCAGGGACTAGCACAGATACGCAGTATTTT
TRBD1,NA,TRBJ2-7,TRBV7-2,CASSPYRGLASYEQYF,TGTGCCAGCAGCCCATACAGGGGGCTAGCGAGCTACGAGCAGTACTTC
TRBD1,NA,TRBJ2-5,TRBV6-5,CASIGTGKETQYF,TGTGCCAGCATCGGGACAGGGAAAGAGACCCAGTACTTC
TRBD2,NA,TRBJ2-3,TRBV9,CASSVTTTKAGGFDTQYF,TGTGCCAGCAGCGTAACAACAACCAAAGCGGGGGGGTTTGATACGCAGTATTTT
NA,NA,TRBJ2-1,TRBV5-1,CASSLGQNSYNEQFF,TGCGCCAGCAGCTTGGGACAGAACTCCTACAATGAGCAGTTCTTC
TRBD1,many,TRBJ2-4,TRBV7-9,CASSFDRDLQYF,TGTGCCAGCAGCTTTGACAGGGATCTTCAGTACTTC